A selection of T cell receptor beta chains follows, all from one sample in a study of OX40 agonist ivuxolimab in advanced cancers. TCRdb's copy holds only in-frame clones and misses some; the assay was immunoSEQ multiplex PCR. In the table there are about 76,000 clones, approximately 89% of which are singletons. This material consisted of CD4+ or CD8+ T cells sorted from blood, taken in a trial of the OX40 agonist ivuxolimab. The source of these receptors is an adult with an advanced solid tumor such as melanoma, head and neck, liver or kidney cancer. Each CDR3 is given with its conserved first and last residue. Fields, in order: D gene, clone size, J gene, V gene, CDR3 protein, CDR3 DNA. The D gene is left open where the match is weak. Size is stated for part of the rows, as once, few or many counts, or as a class when the clone is expanded.

D gene: TRBD1
clone size: NA
J gene: TRBJ2-1
V gene: TRBV11-3
CDR3 protein: CASSINRGFQFF
CDR3 DNA: TGTGCCAGCAGCATTAACAGGGGGTTTCAGTTCTTC

D gene: NA
clone size: NA
J gene: TRBJ2-5
V gene: TRBV20-1
CDR3 protein: CSAQLGETQYF
CDR3 DNA: TGCAGTGCTCAACTAGGGGAGACCCAGTACTTC

D gene: NA
clone size: NA
J gene: TRBJ2-2
V gene: TRBV29-1
CDR3 protein: CSVGNREIGELFF
CDR3 DNA: TGCAGCGTTGGAAACAGGGAGATCGGGGAGCTGTTTTTT

D gene: TRBD1
clone size: few
J gene: TRBJ1-2
V gene: TRBV20-1
CDR3 protein: CSPPTGYGYTF
CDR3 DNA: TGCAGCCCGCCGACAGGGTATGGCTACACCTTC

D gene: NA
clone size: NA
J gene: TRBJ1-6
V gene: TRBV28
CDR3 protein: CASSSASWGVNSPLHF
CDR3 DNA: TGTGCCAGCAGTTCCGCCTCCTGGGGGGTTAATTCACCCCTCCACTTT

D gene: TRBD1
clone size: few
J gene: TRBJ1-6
V gene: TRBV27
CDR3 protein: CASSTGTALSTLHF
CDR3 DNA: TGTGCCAGCAGTACAGGGACAGCCTTATCCACCCTCCACTTT

D gene: TRBD1
clone size: NA
J gene: TRBJ1-2
V gene: TRBV5-1
CDR3 protein: CASNRDSLRSGYTF
CDR3 DNA: TGCGCCAGCAACCGGGACAGCCTTCGAAGCGGCTACACCTTC

D gene: TRBD2
clone size: few
J gene: TRBJ2-5
V gene: TRBV5-4
CDR3 protein: CASSSGTSGHQETQYF
CDR3 DNA: TGTGCCAGCAGCTCTGGGACTAGCGGGCATCAAGAGACCCAGTACTTC

D gene: TRBD1
clone size: NA
J gene: TRBJ1-1
V gene: TRBV10-1
CDR3 protein: CASSEGQGRAFF
CDR3 DNA: TGCGCCAGCAGTGAGGGACAGGGGCGCGCTTTCTTT

D gene: NA
clone size: NA
J gene: TRBJ2-4
V gene: TRBV11-3
CDR3 protein: CASSLAGNSDGLAKNIQYF
CDR3 DNA: TGTGCCAGCAGCTTAGCAGGCAACAGTGACGGGTTAGCCAAAAACATTCAGTACTTC

D gene: NA
clone size: NA
J gene: TRBJ2-1
V gene: TRBV4-1
CDR3 protein: CASSRGAPRNEQFF
CDR3 DNA: TGCGCCAGCAGCCGGGGCGCTCCTAGGAATGAGCAGTTCTTC

D gene: TRBD2
clone size: NA
J gene: TRBJ2-3
V gene: TRBV5-5
CDR3 protein: CASSTGLAESTDTQYF
CDR3 DNA: TGTGCCAGCAGCACCGGGCTAGCGGAGAGCACAGATACGCAGTATTTT

D gene: NA
clone size: NA
J gene: TRBJ1-6
V gene: TRBV28
CDR3 protein: CASSPWTNRNSPLHF
CDR3 DNA: TGTGCCAGCAGTCCCTGGACAAATCGGAATTCACCCCTCCACTTT

D gene: NA
clone size: NA
J gene: TRBJ1-4
V gene: TRBV28
CDR3 protein: CASSSPGTLEKLFF
CDR3 DNA: TGTGCCAGCAGTTCTCCGGGGACACTGGAAAAACTGTTTTTT

D gene: NA
clone size: few
J gene: TRBJ1-4
V gene: TRBV19
CDR3 protein: CASTLTRRGIEKLFF
CDR3 DNA: TGTGCCAGTACTCTTACCAGGAGGGGGATCGAAAAACTGTTTTTT

D gene: TRBD1
clone size: NA
J gene: TRBJ1-2
V gene: TRBV6-5
CDR3 protein: CASSRTGVTYGYTF
CDR3 DNA: TGTGCCAGCAGTCGCACAGGGGTTACCTATGGCTACACCTTC

D gene: NA
clone size: NA
J gene: TRBJ2-3
V gene: TRBV2
CDR3 protein: CASRRGVATDTQYF
CDR3 DNA: TGTGCCAGCAGGAGGGGGGTAGCAACAGATACGCAGTATTTT

D gene: NA
clone size: NA
J gene: TRBJ1-6
V gene: TRBV6-1
CDR3 protein: CASRKDGDSPLHF
CDR3 DNA: TGTGCCAGCAGAAAAGACGGGGATTCACCCCTCCACTTT

D gene: NA
clone size: NA
J gene: TRBJ1-4
V gene: TRBV27
CDR3 protein: CASSLYRDEKLFF
CDR3 DNA: TGTGCCAGCAGTCTCTACAGGGACGAAAAACTGTTTTTT

D gene: NA
clone size: NA
J gene: TRBJ2-1
V gene: TRBV5-4
CDR3 protein: CASSSSHPDNEQFF
CDR3 DNA: TGTGCCAGCAGCTCCTCCCACCCAGACAATGAGCAGTTCTTC

D gene: NA
clone size: NA
J gene: TRBJ1-6
V gene: TRBV6-6
CDR3 protein: CASWPPGRNSPLHF
CDR3 DNA: TGTGCCAGCTGGCCACCAGGACGTAATTCACCCCTCCACTTT

D gene: NA
clone size: once
J gene: TRBJ1-1
V gene: TRBV5-4
CDR3 protein: CASSSARGELYTEAFF
CDR3 DNA: TGTGCCAGCAGCTCAGCTCGTGGGGAGCTTTACACTGAAGCTTTCTTT

D gene: NA
clone size: NA
J gene: TRBJ1-1
V gene: TRBV15
CDR3 protein: CATRYERVNTEAFF
CDR3 DNA: TGTGCCACCAGATACGAAAGGGTTAACACTGAAGCTTTCTTT

D gene: NA
clone size: NA
J gene: TRBJ1-3
V gene: TRBV13
CDR3 protein: CASSSRASGNTIYF
CDR3 DNA: TGTGCCAGCAGCTCCCGGGCCTCTGGAAACACCATATATTTT

D gene: TRBD1
clone size: NA
J gene: TRBJ1-2
V gene: TRBV28
CDR3 protein: CASSRPSGTGDLGYTF
CDR3 DNA: TGTGCCAGCAGTCGCCCTTCCGGGACAGGGGATCTTGGCTACACCTTC